This passage covers 5 T cell receptor beta chains from one sample sequenced in a study of OX40 agonist ivuxolimab in advanced cancers. Measured with immunoSEQ multiplex PCR; TCRdb has only the in-frame clones, and not every one. The profile shows about 130,000 clones, around 93% of them singletons. The sample here was CD4+ or CD8+ T cells sorted from blood, taken in a trial of the OX40 agonist ivuxolimab. These receptors all stem from an adult with an advanced solid tumor such as melanoma, head and neck, liver or kidney cancer.

The J gene is TRBJ2-1, the V gene TRBV19; 8 bases are shared with TRBD2. Germline V gives CDR1 LNHDA, CDR2 SQIVND (reference sequence). This CDR3 contains 15 residues. Trimming at V came to 3 bases and at J to 4 bases, leaving 5 bases not matched to a gene. CDR3: CASSIGRVGYNEQFF. Written as DNA, the CDR3 is TGTGCCAGTAGTATCGGGAGGGTGGGGTACAATGAGCAGTTCTTC.

The gene calls are TRBV28 and TRBJ2-5; 9 bases agree with TRBD1. Per the germline V gene, CDR1 is MDHEN and CDR2 is SYDVKM. The CDR3 loop spans 16 amino acids. V was clipped by 5 bases and J by 1 base; unmatched bases: 8. Written as DNA, the CDR3 is TGTGCCAGCAGTCGTCCAGGGGACAGGGTCCAAGAGACCCAGTACTTC. Translating gives CASSRPGDRVQETQYF.

The chain couples TRBV27 to TRBJ2-3, with D possibly matching TRBD2 (6 bases). The V end was cut by 5 bases, the J end by 2 bases, with 20 bases between. CDR1 and CDR2 from the germline V gene are MNHEY and SMNVEV (reference sequence). This CDR3 is built from 17 residues. DNA for the CDR3: TGTGCCAGCAGTCACCCAGTCGGTAGCGGCCCCACAGATACGCAGTATTTT. This encodes CASSHPVGSGPTDTQYF.

The gene calls are TRBV7-8 and TRBJ1-5, with a tentative D call TRBD1 (6 bases). This CDR3 comprises 16 residues. The germline CDR1 and CDR2 sequences are SGHVS and FQNEAQ. Trimming removed 2 bases from V and 2 bases from J, with 13 bases in between. The CDR3 spells CASSLLGGAGNQPQHF. The CDR3 DNA is TGTGCCAGCAGCTTATTGGGGGGCGCTGGCAATCAGCCCCAGCATTTT.

The rearrangement uses TRBV7-6 and TRBJ1-3; D uncertain. Germline loops: CDR1 SGHVS, CDR2 FNYEAQ. The CDR3 is 16 amino acids. Trimming removed 1 base at V and 0 bases at J, with 10 bases between. CDR3 nucleotide sequence: TGTGCCAGCAGCTTAGTATTTGGTGGCTCTGGAAACACCATATATTTT. Amino acids: CASSLVFGGSGNTIYF. The variable domain in full, with the rest retrieved from reference TRBV7-6 and TRBJ1-3, is GAGVSQSPRYKVTKRGQDVALRCDPISGHVSLYWYRQALGQGPEFLTYFNYEAQQDKSGLPNDRFSAERPEGSISTLTIQRTEQRDSAMYRCASSLVFGGSGNTIYFGEGSWLTVV.